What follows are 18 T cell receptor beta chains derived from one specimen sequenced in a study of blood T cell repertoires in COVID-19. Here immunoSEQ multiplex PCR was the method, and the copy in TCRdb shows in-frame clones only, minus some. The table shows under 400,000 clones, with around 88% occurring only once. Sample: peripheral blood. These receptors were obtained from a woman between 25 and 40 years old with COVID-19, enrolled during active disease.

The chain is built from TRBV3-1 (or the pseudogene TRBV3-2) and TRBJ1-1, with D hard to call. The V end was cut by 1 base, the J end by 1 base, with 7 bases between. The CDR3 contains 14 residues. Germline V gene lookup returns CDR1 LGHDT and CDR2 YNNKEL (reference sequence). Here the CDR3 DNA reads TGTGCCAGCAGCCAAGGAAACGGGAACACTGAAGCTTTCTTT. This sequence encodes CASSQGNGNTEAFF.

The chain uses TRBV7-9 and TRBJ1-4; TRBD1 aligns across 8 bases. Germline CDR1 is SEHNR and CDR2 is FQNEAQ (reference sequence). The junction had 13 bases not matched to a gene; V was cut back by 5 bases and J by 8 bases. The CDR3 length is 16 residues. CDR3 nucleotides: TGTGCCAGCAGCACACAAAGGGCAGGGGGCGAGGAAAAACTGTTTTTT. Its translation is CASSTQRAGGEEKLFF.

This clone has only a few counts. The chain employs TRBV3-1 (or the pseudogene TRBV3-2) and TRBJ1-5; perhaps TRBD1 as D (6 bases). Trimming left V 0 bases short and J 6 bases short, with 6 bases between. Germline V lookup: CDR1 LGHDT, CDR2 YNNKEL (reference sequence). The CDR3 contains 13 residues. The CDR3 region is CASSQEGGQPQHF. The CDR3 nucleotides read TGTGCCAGCAGCCAAGAAGGGGGTCAGCCCCAGCATTTT.

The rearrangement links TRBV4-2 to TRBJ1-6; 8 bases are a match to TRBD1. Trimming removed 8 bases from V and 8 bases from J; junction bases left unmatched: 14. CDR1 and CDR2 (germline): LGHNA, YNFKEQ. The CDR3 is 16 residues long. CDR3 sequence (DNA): TGTGCCAGCGCCAACCACCCCGGACAGGGAGATTCACCCCTCCACTTT. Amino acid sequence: CASANHPGQGDSPLHF.

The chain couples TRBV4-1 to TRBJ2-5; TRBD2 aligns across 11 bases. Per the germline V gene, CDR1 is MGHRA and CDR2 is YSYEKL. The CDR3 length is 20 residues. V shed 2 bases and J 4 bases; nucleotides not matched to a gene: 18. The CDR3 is CASSQQGAGSGGVLGETQYF. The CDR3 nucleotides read TGCGCCAGCAGCCAACAAGGGGCGGGTAGCGGGGGGGTATTAGGAGAGACCCAGTACTTC.

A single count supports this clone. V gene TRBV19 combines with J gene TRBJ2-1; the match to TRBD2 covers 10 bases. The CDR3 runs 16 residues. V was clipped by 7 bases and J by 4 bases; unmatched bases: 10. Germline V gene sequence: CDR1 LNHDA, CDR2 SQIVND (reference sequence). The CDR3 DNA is TGTGCCAGTACCCTGGGTACTAGCGGGGTTTACAATGAGCAGTTCTTC. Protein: CASTLGTSGVYNEQFF.

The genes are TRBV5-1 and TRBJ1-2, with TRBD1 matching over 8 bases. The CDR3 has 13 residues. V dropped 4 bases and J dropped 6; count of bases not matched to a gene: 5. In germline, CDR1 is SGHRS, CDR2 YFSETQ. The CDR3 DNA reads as TGCGCCAGCAGCGTAACAGGGGGTGATGGCTACACCTTC. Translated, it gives CASSVTGGDGYTF.

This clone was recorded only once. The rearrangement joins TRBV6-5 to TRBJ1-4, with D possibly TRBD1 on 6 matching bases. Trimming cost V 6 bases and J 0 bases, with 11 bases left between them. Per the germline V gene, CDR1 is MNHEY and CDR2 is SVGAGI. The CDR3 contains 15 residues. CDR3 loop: CASRIQGATNEKLFF. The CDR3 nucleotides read TGTGCCAGCAGGATACAGGGAGCAACTAATGAAAAACTGTTTTTT.

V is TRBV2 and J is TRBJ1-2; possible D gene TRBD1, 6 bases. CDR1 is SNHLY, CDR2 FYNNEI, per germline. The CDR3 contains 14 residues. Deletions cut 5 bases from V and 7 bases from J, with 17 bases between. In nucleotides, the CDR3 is TGTGCCAGCAGTTCGACAGCCCTAGGGGGTGGCTACACCTTC. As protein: CASSSTALGGGYTF.

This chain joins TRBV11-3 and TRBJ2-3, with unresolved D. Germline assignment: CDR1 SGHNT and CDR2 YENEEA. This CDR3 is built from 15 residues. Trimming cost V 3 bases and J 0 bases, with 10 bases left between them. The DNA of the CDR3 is TGTGCCAGCAGCTTTCGTATAGCTAGCACAGATACGCAGTATTTT. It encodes CASSFRIASTDTQYF.

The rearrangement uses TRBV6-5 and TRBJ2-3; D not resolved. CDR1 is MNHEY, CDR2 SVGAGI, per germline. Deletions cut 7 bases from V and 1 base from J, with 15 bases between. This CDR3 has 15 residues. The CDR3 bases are TGTGCCAGCACCATCACTAAAGGAGGCACAGATACGCAGTATTTT. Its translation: CASTITKGGTDTQYF.

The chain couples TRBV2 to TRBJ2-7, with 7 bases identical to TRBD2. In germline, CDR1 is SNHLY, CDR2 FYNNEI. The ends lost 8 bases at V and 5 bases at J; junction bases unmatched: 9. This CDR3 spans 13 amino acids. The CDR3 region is CASGRGEVHEQYF. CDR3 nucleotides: TGTGCCAGCGGCCGGGGGGAGGTCCACGAGCAGTACTTC.

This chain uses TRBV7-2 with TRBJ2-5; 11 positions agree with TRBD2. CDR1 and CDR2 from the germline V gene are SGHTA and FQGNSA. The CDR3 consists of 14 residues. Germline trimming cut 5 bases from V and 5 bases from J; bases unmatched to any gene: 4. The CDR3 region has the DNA TGTGCCAGCAGCACCCGGACTAGCGGGGAGACCCAGTACTTC. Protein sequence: CASSTRTSGETQYF.

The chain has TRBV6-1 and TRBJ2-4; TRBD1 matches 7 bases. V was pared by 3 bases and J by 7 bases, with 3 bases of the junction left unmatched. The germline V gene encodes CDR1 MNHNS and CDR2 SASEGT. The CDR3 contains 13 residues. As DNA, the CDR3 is TGTGCCAGCAGTGAGTCGGACAGGAACATTCAGTACTTC. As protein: CASSESDRNIQYF.

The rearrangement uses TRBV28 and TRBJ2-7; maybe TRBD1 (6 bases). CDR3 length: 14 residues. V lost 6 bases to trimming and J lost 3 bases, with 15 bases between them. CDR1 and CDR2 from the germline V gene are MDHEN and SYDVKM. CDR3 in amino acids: CASSTPQGNYEQYV. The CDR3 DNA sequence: TGTGCCAGCAGCACCCCCCAGGGGAACTACGAGCAGTACGTC.

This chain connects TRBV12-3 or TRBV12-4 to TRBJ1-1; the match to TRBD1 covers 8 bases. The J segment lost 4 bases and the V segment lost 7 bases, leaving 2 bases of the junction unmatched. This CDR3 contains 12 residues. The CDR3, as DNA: TGTGCCAGCAACCAGGGGGCCACTGAAGCTTTCTTT. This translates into CASNQGATEAFF.

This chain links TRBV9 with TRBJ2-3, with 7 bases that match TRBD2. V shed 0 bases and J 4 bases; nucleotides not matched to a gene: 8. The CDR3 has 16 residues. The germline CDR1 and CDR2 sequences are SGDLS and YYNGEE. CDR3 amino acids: CASSVGAGDNADTQYF. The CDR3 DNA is TGTGCCAGCAGCGTAGGGGCGGGGGATAATGCAGATACGCAGTATTTT.

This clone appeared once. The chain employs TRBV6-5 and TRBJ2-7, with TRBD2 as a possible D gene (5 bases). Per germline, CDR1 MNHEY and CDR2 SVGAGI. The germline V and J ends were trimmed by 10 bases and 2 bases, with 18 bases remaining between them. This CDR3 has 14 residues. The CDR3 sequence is CATRARGATYEQYF. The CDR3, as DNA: TGTGCCACCCGGGCCCGGGGAGCTACCTACGAGCAGTACTTC.